This entry is about one T cell receptor (beta chain). Its antigen is not known. From germline, CDR1 is SGHTA and CDR2 FQGTGA. V was trimmed by 4 bases and J by 0 bases, leaving 16 bases between them. The CDR3 runs to 17 residues. The sample is drawn from a study of cytomegalovirus exposure and HLA in healthy donors. Primers for the PCR totalled 60 Vbeta and 13 Jbeta. Measured with immunoSEQ multiplex PCR; TCRdb has only the in-frame clones, and not every one. The sample lists about 150,000 clones, over 50% occurring once. Study findings and constraints: Reports credit the classifier with highly specific, highly sensitive diagnosis of cytomegalovirus status. In vitro data verified a few CMV-associated chains as specific for CMV antigens.

The source is a human donor in good health. Input material: PBMCs. J is TRBJ2-1 and V is TRBV7-3, with D hard to call. The CDR3 nucleotides are TGTGCCAGCAGCTCAACCGGGTCCTCGGGCTCCTACAATGAGCAGTTCTTC. Amino acid sequence: CASSSTGSSGSYNEQFF.